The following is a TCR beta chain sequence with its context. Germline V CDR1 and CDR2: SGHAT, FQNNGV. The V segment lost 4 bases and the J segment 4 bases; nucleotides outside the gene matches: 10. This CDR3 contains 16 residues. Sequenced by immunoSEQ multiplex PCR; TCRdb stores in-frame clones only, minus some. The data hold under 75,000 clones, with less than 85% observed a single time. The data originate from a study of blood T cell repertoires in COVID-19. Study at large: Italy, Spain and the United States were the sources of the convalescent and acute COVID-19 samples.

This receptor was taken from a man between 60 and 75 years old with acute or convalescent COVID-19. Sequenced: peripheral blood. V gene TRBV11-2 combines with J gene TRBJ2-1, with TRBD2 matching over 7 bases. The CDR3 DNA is TGTGCCAGCAGCTCCCTTGGGAGCGGGACTTACAATGAGCAGTTCTTC. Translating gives CASSSLGSGTYNEQFF.